The 22 T cell receptor beta chains below come from one sample, sequenced in a study of CD8 T cells in ankylosing spondylitis. Whole-study results and caveats: Eight or nine highly homologous variants made up a TCR beta motif that seemed to typify ankylosing spondylitis blood.

MiXCR was run by TCRdb on the 5' RACE reads, yielding one entry per CDR3 protein. Of about 540,000 distinct CDR3 sequences in the sample, about 12% were seen once. For these TCRs, the target antigens are not known. Sequencing was performed on blood, either unsorted or a sorted T cell fraction (not recorded which). Receptor source: a male donor with ankylosing spondylitis.

This clonotype showed up just a few times. The V and J genes are TRBV6-5 and TRBJ2-2; 7 bases map to TRBD2. The germline V gene has CDR1 MNHEY and CDR2 SVGAGI. The V and J ends lost 4 bases and 3 bases, in that order; junction bases with no gene match: 8. The CDR3 loop spans 16 amino acids. CDR3 region: CASSSTQGGDTGELFF. DNA of the CDR3: TGTGCCAGCAGTTCAACCCAGGGAGGGGACACCGGGGAGCTGTTTTTT.

This clonotype was observed a handful of times. This sequence joins TRBV11-2 and TRBJ2-3, with 10 nucleotides matching TRBD2. This CDR3 contains 16 residues. Germline CDR1 is SGHAT and CDR2 is FQNNGV. The V gene end was trimmed by 0 bases and the J gene end by 6 bases; junction bases not matched to a gene: 6. CDR3 region: CASSLDQAGGGDTQYF. Written as DNA, the CDR3 is TGTGCCAGCAGCTTAGATCAAGCGGGAGGGGGGGATACGCAGTATTTT.

The table lists this clonotype with a few counts. The chain has TRBV12-3 or TRBV12-4 and TRBJ1-2; TRBD1 agrees at 9 bases. Trimming removed 5 bases from V and 4 bases from J; junction bases left unmatched: 5. This CDR3 spans 14 amino acids. The CDR3, as DNA: TGTGCCAGCAGTCTGGACAGGGGCCTCTATGGCTACACCTTC. Protein product: CASSLDRGLYGYTF.

This clonotype was detected a few times. CDR3 region: CASSRTGETYEQYF. CDR3 nucleotides: TGTGCCAGCTCGCGGACAGGAGAGACCTACGAGCAGTACTTC. The J gene is TRBJ2-7, the V gene TRBV18; 7 bases match TRBD1. CDR3 size: 14 residues. Germline V gene sequence: CDR1 KGHSH, CDR2 LQKENI. V trimming: 6 bases; J trimming: 2 bases; junction bases outside the gene matches: 7.

This clonotype was detected ten times or more. The CDR3 DNA reads as TGTGCCAGCACAATAGGGGTAGCGAACACCGGGGAGCTGTTTTTT. Residues: CASTIGVANTGELFF. This chain joins TRBV5-6 and TRBJ2-2; the D gene is possibly TRBD1 (5 bases). Germline CDR1 reads SGHDT; CDR2 reads YYEEEE. Trimming took 6 bases from V and 0 from J, leaving 12 bases between them. The length of the CDR3 is 15 residues.

The table lists this clonotype with many counts. The CDR3 DNA sequence: TGCGCCAGCAGCCTGGAAGGGGGCTGGGACTATGGCTACACCTTC. It yields the protein CASSLEGGWDYGYTF. The chain recombines TRBV5-1 with TRBJ1-2, with 7 bases lining up with TRBD1. V shed 4 bases, J shed 3 bases, and the junction held 9 bases outside the gene matches. This CDR3 is built from 15 residues. Per germline, CDR1 SGHRS and CDR2 YFSETQ.

This clonotype was seen a handful of times. The genes are TRBV10-1 and TRBJ2-7; 9 positions agree with TRBD1. Germline V gene lookup returns CDR1 WNHNN and CDR2 SYGVQD (reference sequence). After removal of 7 bases from V and 2 bases from J, the junction contained 6 bases not matched to a gene. The CDR3 contains 14 residues. CDR3 sequence: CASKMGQGPYEQYF. For the CDR3, the DNA is TGCGCCAGCAAGATGGGACAGGGACCCTACGAGCAGTACTTC.

This clonotype occurred many times. The chain has TRBV12-3 or TRBV12-4 and TRBJ1-5; D gene ambiguous. V lost 1 base and J lost 7, with 11 bases in between. This CDR3 contains 14 residues. The DNA of the CDR3 is TGTGCCAGCAGTTTAGGAGGGCTCGAACAGCCCCAGCATTTT. This codes for CASSLGGLEQPQHF.

The chain uses TRBV5-1 and TRBJ1-2; TRBD1 matches at 7 bases. Germline V gives CDR1 SGHRS, CDR2 YFSETQ. The CDR3 is 15 residues long. Losses at the gene ends were 0 bases for V and 4 bases for J; bases not matched to a gene: 6. CDR3 coding DNA: TGCGCCAGCAGCTTGGTGGGACAGCCGTCCTATGGCTACACCTTC. It specifies CASSLVGQPSYGYTF.

There are a few counts of this clonotype. This rearrangement joins TRBV20-1 to TRBJ2-3; D perhaps matches TRBD1 (5 bases). The V and J ends lost 6 bases and 2 bases respectively, with 12 bases between them. The germline gives CDR1 DFQATT, CDR2 SNEGSKA (reference sequence). This CDR3 spans 13 amino acids. For the CDR3, the DNA is TGCAGTGCCAAGAGTGGGGCCACAGATACGCAGTATTTT. Its translation: CSAKSGATDTQYF.

This clonotype came up a few times. This chain uses TRBV12-3 or TRBV12-4 with TRBJ2-3, with 9 bases matching TRBD2. The CDR3 totals 16 residues. Unmatched junction bases numbered 8, after V lost 6 bases and J lost 1 base. The CDR3 nucleotides are TGTGCCAGCAGCAGTACGACTAGCGGCCGCACAGATACGCAGTATTTT. It codes for CASSSTTSGRTDTQYF.

J is TRBJ2-1 and V is TRBV2; D unresolved. With 2 bases removed from V and 10 bases from J, the gap between germline ends came to 12 bases. Looked up from germline, CDR1 is SNHLY and CDR2 is FYNNEI. The CDR3 is 13 amino acids. In nucleotides, the CDR3 is TGTGCCAGCAGTGAACAGGCCATTGGGGAGCAGTTCTTC. It yields the protein CASSEQAIGEQFF.

V and J are TRBV20-1 and TRBJ2-7; 11 bases are shared with TRBD2. CDR1 is DFQATT, CDR2 SNEGSKA, per germline (reference sequence). The trim removed 6 bases at V and 0 bases at J, leaving 4 bases unmatched. The CDR3 runs 14 residues. The CDR3 nucleotides read TGCAGTGCCCAGGGACTAGCGGACTCCTACGAGCAGTACTTC. Its protein product is CSAQGLADSYEQYF.

The gene calls are TRBV30 and TRBJ2-2; a possible D gene is TRBD2 (7 bases). Germline CDR1 is GTSNPN and CDR2 is SVGIG (reference sequence). This CDR3 comprises 14 residues. The germline V and J ends were trimmed by 1 base and 5 bases, with 11 bases remaining between them. The CDR3 sequence: CAWSEGGGTGELFF. CDR3 nucleotide sequence: TGTGCCTGGAGTGAGGGGGGGGGAACCGGGGAGCTGTTTTTT.

This clonotype occurred many times. The chain carries TRBV12-3 or TRBV12-4 and TRBJ2-3; D remains unclear. With 5 bases removed from V and 5 bases from J, the gap between germline ends came to 8 bases. The CDR3 covers 12 residues. The CDR3 here is CASSPIIDTQYF. The CDR3 bases are TGTGCCAGCAGTCCGATTATAGATACGCAGTATTTT.

V usage is TRBV6-1 and J usage is TRBJ2-7; 8 bases agree with TRBD1. The V segment lost 4 bases and the J segment 3 bases; nucleotides outside the gene matches: 14. The CDR3 loop spans 17 amino acids. In germline, CDR1 is MNHNS, CDR2 SASEGT. CDR3 residues: CASSGGTGTGLHYEQYF. The CDR3 DNA reads as TGTGCCAGCAGTGGAGGAACCGGGACAGGTCTCCACTACGAGCAGTACTTC.

J is TRBJ1-4 and V is TRBV30, with a weak D call TRBD1 (5 bases). The CDR3 consists of 12 residues. Trimming removed 2 bases from V and 6 bases from J, with 7 bases in between. Germline V gene data show CDR1 as GTSNPN and CDR2 as SVGIG (reference sequence). The CDR3 protein is CAWSKQDEKLFF. The CDR3, as DNA: TGTGCCTGGAGTAAACAGGATGAAAAACTGTTTTTT. The full variable domain, its missing parts supplied by reference TRBV30 and TRBJ1-4, is SQTIHQWPATLVQPVGSPLSLECTVEGTSNPNLYWYRQAAGRGLQLLFYSVGIGQISSEVPQNLSASRPQDRQFILSSKKLLLSDSGFYLCAWSKQDEKLFFGSGTQLSVL.

This clonotype was seen ten or more times. V gene TRBV29-1 combines with J gene TRBJ2-1; 8 positions agree with TRBD2. The CDR3 runs 16 residues. J gave up 1 base and V 6 bases, and 11 bases lay outside the gene matches. Germline assignment: CDR1 SQVTM and CDR2 ANQGSEA. The CDR3 region has the DNA TGCAGCGTGGCAGCTACTAGCGGCAAATCCTACAATGAGCAGTTCTTC. Protein product: CSVAATSGKSYNEQFF.

Comments on this clonotype: A much larger clone differs from this one at a single base, so this may be a read error. The chain recombines TRBV12-3 or TRBV12-4 with TRBJ2-2; either TRBD1 or TRBD2 may fit D (5 bases each). The CDR3 loop spans 19 amino acids. CDR3 loop: CASSRRSRIGTDNTEELFF. CDR3 nucleotide sequence: TGTGCCAGCAGTAGACGCTCCAGGATAGGGACGGATAACACCGAGGAGCTGTTTTTT.

In its sample, this clonotype was seen a few times. The gene calls are TRBV12-3 or TRBV12-4 and TRBJ1-3; a possible D gene is TRBD1 (5 bases). The germline V and J ends were trimmed by 3 bases and 4 bases, with 10 bases remaining between them. The CDR3 length is 14 residues. The CDR3 protein is CASSFSRAGNTIYF. CDR3 bases: TGTGCCAGCAGTTTCAGCAGGGCCGGAAACACCATATATTTT.

The table lists this clonotype with many counts. CDR3 DNA: TGTGCCAGCAGCGGATACTACGAGCAGTACTTC. As protein: CASSGYYEQYF. The chain is built from TRBV25-1 and TRBJ2-7; D gene ambiguous. Germline V gene data show CDR1 as MGHDK and CDR2 as SYGVNS. The CDR3 is made up of 11 amino acids. The V gene lost 6 bases and the J gene lost 3 bases, with 6 bases spanning the gap.

This clonotype has a handful of counts. One end of the junction fails to match germline, which may point to a read error. The chain employs TRBV2 and TRBJ2-1, with 10 nucleotides matching TRBD2. Looked up from germline, CDR1 is SNHLY and CDR2 is FYNNEI. The length of the CDR3 is 15 residues. CDR3 nucleotides: TGTGGCAGCATTAAACTAGCGGGATCTTCCGGTGAGCAGTTCTTC. Protein product: CGSIKLAGSSGEQFF.